The 24 T cell receptor beta chains in this list originate from one sample, sequenced in a study of identical twins. TCRdb re-called the 5' RACE reads with MiXCR, one entry per CDR3 protein. The sample holds 400,000 to 650,000 distinct CDR3 sequences, roughly 21% seen once. The sample was also linked to a second study, of T cells expressing NK-cell markers.

What was sequenced was CD4+ T cells sorted from blood. The receptor source for this set is a woman aged 18-29 years in good health.

This clonotype was counted only a few times. This chain joins TRBV5-6 and TRBJ1-2; D uncertain. CDR3 size: 13 residues. Per the germline V gene, CDR1 is SGHDT and CDR2 is YYEEEE. The germline V and J ends were trimmed by 1 base and 3 bases, with 7 bases remaining between them. The CDR3 DNA follows: TGTGCCAGCAGCTTGTTGGAGGACTATGGCTACACCTTC. It yields the protein CASSLLEDYGYTF. The full variable domain, its missing parts supplied by reference TRBV5-6 and TRBJ1-2, is DAGVTQSPTHLIKTRGQQVTLRCSPKSGHDTVSWYQQALGQGPQFIFQYYEEEERQRGNFPDRFSGHQFPNYSSELNVNALLLGDSALYLCASSLLEDYGYTFGSGTRLTVV.

This clonotype appeared a few times. The rearrangement joins TRBV14 to TRBJ2-6; D is uncertain. V was pared by 4 bases and J by 5 bases, with 6 bases between. Germline-derived CDR1 and CDR2 are SGHDN and FVKESK. This CDR3 region has 13 residues. DNA for the CDR3: TGTGCCAGCAGCCCGGTCCGGGCCAACGTCCTGACTTTC. Amino acids: CASSPVRANVLTF.

This clonotype was seen once. The V and J genes are TRBV5-1 and TRBJ2-1; 8 positions match TRBD2. V trimming: 0 bases; J trimming: 5 bases; junction bases outside the gene matches: 4. Germline-derived CDR1 and CDR2 are SGHRS and YFSETQ. The length of the CDR3 is 15 residues. In DNA form, the CDR3 reads TGCGCCAGCAGCTTGGAACTAGCGGTTAACAATGAGCAGTTCTTC. This codes for CASSLELAVNNEQFF.

This chain connects TRBV3-1 to TRBJ1-6, with D unclear. Trimming took off 1 base at V and 7 bases at J, with 8 bases between the two ends. The CDR3 consists of 14 residues. Per the germline V gene, CDR1 is LGHDT and CDR2 is YNNKEL (reference sequence). CDR3: CASSQGEWNSPLHF. The CDR3 DNA sequence: TGTGCCAGCAGCCAAGGAGAGTGGAATTCACCCCTCCACTTT.

This clonotype turned up a few times. The chain is built from TRBV9 and TRBJ1-2; D is unclear. V lost 7 bases to trimming and J lost 8 bases, with 15 bases between them. The CDR3 has 12 amino acids. CDR1 and CDR2 (germline): SGDLS, YYNGEE. The CDR3 DNA reads TGTGCCAGCGGACGCGCGGGGAGCGGCTACACCTTC. Translating gives CASGRAGSGYTF.

This clonotype turned up a few times. This rearrangement joins TRBV9 to TRBJ2-2; 9 bases agree with TRBD2. This CDR3 contains 14 residues. V gave up 4 bases and J gave up 7 bases; unmatched junction bases: 5. Germline assignment: CDR1 SGDLS and CDR2 YYNGEE. The chain's CDR3 is CASSPGLANGELFF. The DNA for the CDR3 is TGTGCCAGCAGCCCCGGACTAGCGAACGGGGAGCTGTTTTTT. Supplemented by reference TRBV9 and TRBJ2-2, the full variable domain reads DSGVTQTPKHLITATGQRVTLRCSPRSGDLSVYWYQQSLDQGLQFLIQYYNGEERAKGNILERFSAQQFPDLHSELNLSSLELGDSALYFCASSPGLANGELFFGEGSRLTVL.

This clonotype was seen at least ten times. J is TRBJ2-7 and V is TRBV7-2; a possible D gene is TRBD1 (6 bases). CDR3 size: 13 residues. The germline V gene has CDR1 SGHTA and CDR2 FQGNSA. V lost 6 bases and J 3 bases, leaving 12 bases between the germline ends. The CDR3 here is CASSLRTDYEQYF. CDR3 in DNA: TGTGCCAGCAGTTTAAGGACAGACTACGAGCAGTACTTC.

Comments on this clonotype: Compared with germline, one end of the junction differs, possibly owing to a read error. V and J are TRBV10-3 and TRBJ1-5, with D perhaps TRBD1 (5 bases). The V gene's germline CDR1 is ENHRY and CDR2 SYGVKD. The CDR3 is 13 amino acids. CDR3 coding DNA: TGTGCAATCAGCGGGGGGGACAATCAGCCCCAGCATTTT. It specifies CAISGGDNQPQHF.

The rearrangement links TRBV5-1 to TRBJ2-2, with D hard to call. The ends were cut back, 0 bases at V and 4 bases at J, with 10 bases in the middle. CDR3 size: 15 residues. Germline V gives CDR1 SGHRS, CDR2 YFSETQ. CDR3 sequence (DNA): TGCGCCAGCAGCTTGGAGAGAGCTAGCACCGGGGAGCTGTTTTTT. Amino acids: CASSLERASTGELFF.

At least ten counts were recorded for this clonotype. The chain links TRBV7-9 to TRBJ2-1, with D perhaps matching TRBD2 (6 bases). CDR1 and CDR2 from the germline V gene are SEHNR and FQNEAQ (reference sequence). This CDR3 has 15 amino acids. The V gene lost 6 bases and the J gene lost 6 bases, with 18 bases spanning the gap. As DNA, the CDR3 is TGTGCCAGCAGGACCGGGCGGGATGGGGGCAATGAGCAGTTCTTC. Translated, it gives CASRTGRDGGNEQFF.

This clonotype was detected a few times. The gene calls are TRBV12-3 or TRBV12-4 and TRBJ2-1; TRBD2 matches at 7 bases. The V gene end was trimmed by 6 bases and the J gene end by 12 bases; junction bases not matched to a gene: 14. The CDR3 has 14 amino acids. The CDR3 spells CASSQGGGRGAQFF. Here the CDR3 DNA reads TGTGCCAGCAGCCAGGGAGGCGGGAGAGGGGCGCAGTTCTTC.

This chain joins TRBV5-1 and TRBJ2-5, with 10 bases aligning to TRBD2. The germline V gene encodes CDR1 SGHRS and CDR2 YFSETQ. V was pared by 0 bases and J by 0 bases, with 2 bases of the junction left unmatched. CDR3 length: 16 residues. The CDR3 DNA reads TGCGCCAGCAGCTTGGGGGGACTAGCGAACCAAGAGACCCAGTACTTC. It codes for CASSLGGLANQETQYF.

V is TRBV2 and J is TRBJ2-5; D is uncertain. Germline V gene data show CDR1 as SNHLY and CDR2 as FYNNEI. The CDR3 spans 11 residues. Deletions cut 6 bases from V and 1 base from J, with 3 bases between. Here the CDR3 DNA reads TGTGCCAGCAGGCCCCAAGAGACCCAGTACTTC. Translating gives CASRPQETQYF.

This clonotype was found a few times. The chain joins TRBV4-3 to TRBJ2-7, with TRBD2 matching over 7 bases. This CDR3 region has 16 residues. The V gene's germline CDR1 is LGHNA and CDR2 YSLEER. Trimming cost V 0 bases and J 4 bases; bases outside gene matches: 9. This chain's CDR3 is CASSQDGRGTVYEQYF. The DNA for the CDR3 is TGCGCCAGCAGCCAAGATGGGCGGGGGACGGTATACGAGCAGTACTTC.

CDR3 nucleotide sequence: TGTGCCTGGAGTCCGAGACGCTCCTACAATGAGCAGTTCTTC. Translated, it gives CAWSPRRSYNEQFF. This chain uses TRBV30 with TRBJ2-1; D call uncertain. The V gene's germline CDR1 is GTSNPN and CDR2 SVGIG (reference sequence). CDR3 size: 14 residues. V was cut by 2 bases and J by 0 bases, with 8 bases left in between.

The genes are TRBV6-5 and TRBJ2-3; no definite D call. The germline gives CDR1 MNHEY, CDR2 SVGAGI. This CDR3 region has 12 residues. V lost 6 bases to trimming and J lost 4 bases, with 8 bases between them. CDR3 region: CASRRAPDTQYF. The CDR3 DNA is TGTGCCAGCAGAAGAGCGCCAGATACGCAGTATTTT.

The chain recombines TRBV5-1 with TRBJ2-1; D call uncertain. Germline lookup yields CDR1 SGHRS and CDR2 YFSETQ. This CDR3 has 15 residues. V dropped 0 bases and J dropped 2 bases, with 9 bases sitting between them. CDR3 amino acids: CASSLDPSAYNEQFF. The CDR3 nucleotides read TGCGCCAGCAGCTTGGACCCCTCCGCCTACAATGAGCAGTTCTTC.

This clonotype showed up just a few times. A junction boundary mismatches the germline segment, possibly from a read error. The CDR3 reads CASSQEVLGRTTNF. The CDR3 DNA follows: TGTGCCAGCAGCCAAGAGGTACTAGGCAGGACGACTAACTTC. The rearrangement joins TRBV14 to TRBJ1-2, with D unresolved. The germline V gene has CDR1 SGHDN and CDR2 FVKESK. This CDR3 has 14 amino acids.

The CDR3 coding sequence is TGTGCCAGCAGCGGCCCGAGGGACGCGGGAGCAGAGACCCAGTACTTC. This encodes CASSGPRDAGAETQYF. V and J are TRBV9 and TRBJ2-5, with TRBD2 identical over 7 bases. V lost 3 bases and J lost 4; bases outside the gene matches: 12. Germline CDR1 is SGDLS and CDR2 is YYNGEE. The CDR3 loop spans 16 amino acids.

The V gene is TRBV20-1, the J gene TRBJ2-5; 8 nucleotides match TRBD2. Germline V gene lookup returns CDR1 DFQATT and CDR2 SNEGSKA (reference sequence). The CDR3 extends over 15 amino acids. V shed 3 bases and J 4 bases; nucleotides not matched to a gene: 10. This CDR3 reads CSASLAAGGRETQYF. CDR3 coding DNA: TGCAGTGCTAGCCTAGCGGCGGGAGGTCGAGAGACCCAGTACTTC.

This clonotype was counted between two and nine times. This chain connects TRBV7-9 to TRBJ2-7; D call uncertain. Germline CDR1 reads SEHNR; CDR2 reads FQNEAQ (reference sequence). This CDR3 region has 13 residues. Trimming took 1 base from V and 7 from J, leaving 11 bases between them. As DNA, the CDR3 is TGTGCCAGCAGCTTAGTGGTGATGGGGGAGCAGTACTTC. Amino acid sequence: CASSLVVMGEQYF.

The V call is TRBV9, the J call TRBJ2-2; TRBD1 or TRBD2 may be the D gene (5 bases each). The V end was cut by 0 bases, the J end by 0 bases, with 12 bases between. CDR1 is SGDLS, CDR2 YYNGEE, per germline. The CDR3 is made up of 17 amino acids. The CDR3 DNA follows: TGTGCCAGCAGCGTAGCTACAGGAGGATCGAACACCGGGGAGCTGTTTTTT. It is translated as CASSVATGGSNTGELFF.

This clonotype showed up many times. This chain links TRBV29-1 with TRBJ2-1; D unresolved. The CDR3 is 13 residues long. Germline V lookup: CDR1 SQVTM, CDR2 ANQGSEA. CDR3 sequence (DNA): TGCAGTCTCCGGGTAGGGCCCTACAATGAGCAGTTCTTC. Its protein product is CSLRVGPYNEQFF.

The V gene is TRBV3-1, the J gene TRBJ1-2; no clear D. Trimming took 2 bases from V and 7 from J, leaving 5 bases between them. CDR3 length: 11 residues. CDR1 is LGHDT and CDR2 is YNNKEL in the germline V gene (reference sequence). The CDR3 is CASSQKLGYTF. The CDR3 nucleotides are TGTGCCAGCAGCCAAAAGCTTGGCTACACCTTC.